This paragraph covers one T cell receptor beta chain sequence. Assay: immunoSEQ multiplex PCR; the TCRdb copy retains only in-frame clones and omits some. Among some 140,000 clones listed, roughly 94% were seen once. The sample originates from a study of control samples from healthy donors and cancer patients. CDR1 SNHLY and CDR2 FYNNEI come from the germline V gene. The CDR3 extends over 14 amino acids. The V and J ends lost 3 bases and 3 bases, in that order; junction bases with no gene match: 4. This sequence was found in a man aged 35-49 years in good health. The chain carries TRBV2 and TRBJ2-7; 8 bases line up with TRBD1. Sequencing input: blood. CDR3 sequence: CASSDQGQVYEQYF. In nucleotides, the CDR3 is TGTGCCAGCAGTGACCAGGGACAGGTCTACGAGCAGTACTTC. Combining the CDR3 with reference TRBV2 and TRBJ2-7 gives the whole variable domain EPEVTQTPSHQVTQMGQEVILRCVPISNHLYFYWYRQILGQKVEFLVSFYNNEISEKSEIFDDQFSVERPDGSNFTLKIRSTKLEDSAMYFCASSDQGQVYEQYFGPGTRLTVT.